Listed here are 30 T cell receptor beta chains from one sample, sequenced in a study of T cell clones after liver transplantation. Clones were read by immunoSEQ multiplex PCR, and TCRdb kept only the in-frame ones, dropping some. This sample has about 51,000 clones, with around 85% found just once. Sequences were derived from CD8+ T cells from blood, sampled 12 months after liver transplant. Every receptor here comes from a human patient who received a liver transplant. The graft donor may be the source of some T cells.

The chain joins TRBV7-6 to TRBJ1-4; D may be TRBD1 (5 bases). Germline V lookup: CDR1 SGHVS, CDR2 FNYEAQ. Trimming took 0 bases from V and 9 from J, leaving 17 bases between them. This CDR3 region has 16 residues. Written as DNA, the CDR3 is TGTGCCAGCAGCTTAGCCGCGGGGGGGTTACCCCAAAAACTGTTTTTT. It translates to CASSLAAGGLPQKLFF. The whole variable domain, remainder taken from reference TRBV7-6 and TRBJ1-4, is GAGVSQSPRYKVTKRGQDVALRCDPISGHVSLYWYRQALGQGPEFLTYFNYEAQQDKSGLPNDRFSAERPEGSISTLTIQRTEQRDSAMYRCASSLAAGGLPQKLFFGSGTQLSVL.

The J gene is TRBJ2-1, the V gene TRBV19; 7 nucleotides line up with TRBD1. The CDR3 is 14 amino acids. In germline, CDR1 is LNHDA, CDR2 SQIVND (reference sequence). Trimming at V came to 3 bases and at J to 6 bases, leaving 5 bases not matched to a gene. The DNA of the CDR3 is TGTGCCAGTAGTATTGGGGACAGCCTCAATGAGCAGTTCTTC. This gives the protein CASSIGDSLNEQFF.

The CDR3 loop reads CAISGWDRRGPFNQPQHF. The CDR3 bases are TGTGCCATCAGTGGGTGGGATCGGAGGGGACCTTTCAATCAGCCCCAGCATTTT. This rearrangement joins TRBV10-3 to TRBJ1-5; D possibly corresponds to TRBD1 (5 bases). CDR1 and CDR2 (germline): ENHRY, SYGVKD. Trimming took off 4 bases at V and 3 bases at J, with 22 bases between the two ends. The CDR3 runs 18 residues.

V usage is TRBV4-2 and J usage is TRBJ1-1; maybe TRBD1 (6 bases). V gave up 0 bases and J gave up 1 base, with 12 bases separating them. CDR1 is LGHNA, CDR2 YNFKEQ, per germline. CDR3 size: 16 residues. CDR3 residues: CASSQEGQGPNTEAFF. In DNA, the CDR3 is TGTGCCAGCAGCCAAGAAGGGCAGGGGCCGAACACTGAAGCTTTCTTT.

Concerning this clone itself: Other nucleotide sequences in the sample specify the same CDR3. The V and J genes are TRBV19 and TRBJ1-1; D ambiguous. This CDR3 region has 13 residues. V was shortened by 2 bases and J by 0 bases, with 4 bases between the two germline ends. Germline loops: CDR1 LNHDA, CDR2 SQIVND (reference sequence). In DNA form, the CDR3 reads TGTGCCAGTAGTATATCTTTGAACACTGAAGCTTTCTTT. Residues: CASSISLNTEAFF.

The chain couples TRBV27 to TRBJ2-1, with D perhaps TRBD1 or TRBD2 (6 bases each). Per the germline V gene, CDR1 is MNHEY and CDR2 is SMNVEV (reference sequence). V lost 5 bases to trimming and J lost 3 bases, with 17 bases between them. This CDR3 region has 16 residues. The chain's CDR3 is CASSRGPGADYNEQFF. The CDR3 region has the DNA TGTGCCAGCAGTCGGGGGCCGGGAGCCGACTACAATGAGCAGTTCTTC.

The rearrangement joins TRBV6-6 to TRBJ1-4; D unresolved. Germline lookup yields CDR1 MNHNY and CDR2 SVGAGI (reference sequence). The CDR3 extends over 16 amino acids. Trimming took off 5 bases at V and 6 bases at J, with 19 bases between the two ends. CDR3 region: CASSPSFTEGYEKLFF. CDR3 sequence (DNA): TGTGCCAGCAGTCCCTCCTTCACTGAGGGCTATGAAAAACTGTTTTTT.

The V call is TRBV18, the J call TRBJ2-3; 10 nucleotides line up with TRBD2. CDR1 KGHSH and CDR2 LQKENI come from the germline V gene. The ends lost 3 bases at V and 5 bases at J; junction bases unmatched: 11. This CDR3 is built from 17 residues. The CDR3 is CASSPLRGAGGQDTQYF. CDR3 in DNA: TGTGCCAGCTCACCCCTGAGGGGAGCGGGAGGGCAAGATACGCAGTATTTT.

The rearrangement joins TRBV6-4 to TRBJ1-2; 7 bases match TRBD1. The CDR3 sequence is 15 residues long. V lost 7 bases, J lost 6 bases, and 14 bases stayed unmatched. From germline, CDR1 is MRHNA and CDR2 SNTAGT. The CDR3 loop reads CASTPAAGGIDGYTF. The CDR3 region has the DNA TGTGCCAGCACTCCCGCGGCAGGGGGAATCGATGGCTACACCTTC.

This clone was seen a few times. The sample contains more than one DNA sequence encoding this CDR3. The CDR3 reads CAWSVLTEAFF. The CDR3 bases are TGTGCCTGGAGTGTTTTGACTGAAGCTTTCTTT. This chain joins TRBV30 and TRBJ1-1, with no clear D. The CDR3 spans 11 residues. Germline V gene data show CDR1 as GTSNPN and CDR2 as SVGIG (reference sequence). With 0 bases removed from V and 5 bases from J, the gap between germline ends came to 4 bases.

The CDR3 sequence: CASSASGDRVSGANVLTF. For the CDR3, the DNA is TGTGCCAGCAGTGCATCGGGGGATAGGGTCTCTGGGGCCAACGTCCTGACTTTC. The genes are TRBV6-1 and TRBJ2-6; tentative D call: TRBD2 (6 bases). The CDR3 consists of 18 residues. The V and J ends lost 4 bases and 0 bases respectively, with 16 bases between them. CDR1 and CDR2 (germline): MNHNS, SASEGT.

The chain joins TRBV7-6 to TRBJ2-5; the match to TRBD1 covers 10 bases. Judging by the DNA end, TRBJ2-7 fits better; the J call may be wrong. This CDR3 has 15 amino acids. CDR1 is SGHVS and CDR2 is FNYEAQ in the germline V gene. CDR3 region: CASSPGTGAGYEQYF. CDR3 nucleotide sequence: TGTGCCAGCAGCCCTGGGACAGGGGCGGGCTACGAGCAGTACTTC.

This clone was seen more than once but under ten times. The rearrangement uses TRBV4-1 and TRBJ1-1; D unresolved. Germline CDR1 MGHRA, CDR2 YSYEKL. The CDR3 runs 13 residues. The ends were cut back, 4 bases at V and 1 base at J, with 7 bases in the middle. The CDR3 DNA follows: TGCGCCAGCAGCCCGTTAGCGAACACTGAAGCTTTCTTT. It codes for CASSPLANTEAFF.

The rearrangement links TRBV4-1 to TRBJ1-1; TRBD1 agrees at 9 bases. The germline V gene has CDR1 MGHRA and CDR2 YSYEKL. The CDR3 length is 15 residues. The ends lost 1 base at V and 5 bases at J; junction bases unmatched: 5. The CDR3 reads CASSQGPGQGTEAFF. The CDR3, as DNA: TGCGCCAGCAGCCAAGGTCCCGGACAGGGGACTGAAGCTTTCTTT.

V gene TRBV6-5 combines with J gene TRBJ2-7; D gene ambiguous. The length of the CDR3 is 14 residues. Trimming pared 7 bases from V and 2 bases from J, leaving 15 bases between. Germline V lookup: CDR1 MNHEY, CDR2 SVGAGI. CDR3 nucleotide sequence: TGTGCCAGCAATAGCCAGGCACGAACCTACGAGCAGTACTTC. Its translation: CASNSQARTYEQYF.

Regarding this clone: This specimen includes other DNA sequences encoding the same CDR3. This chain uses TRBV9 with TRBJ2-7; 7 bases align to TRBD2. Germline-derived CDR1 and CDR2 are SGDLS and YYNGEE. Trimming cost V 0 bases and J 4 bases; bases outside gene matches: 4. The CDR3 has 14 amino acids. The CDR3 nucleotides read TGTGCCAGCAGCGTAGGCGGGAGTACGTACGAGCAGTACTTC. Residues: CASSVGGSTYEQYF.

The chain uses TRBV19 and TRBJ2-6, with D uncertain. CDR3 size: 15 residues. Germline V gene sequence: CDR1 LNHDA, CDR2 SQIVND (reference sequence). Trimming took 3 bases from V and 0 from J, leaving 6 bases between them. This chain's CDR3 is CASSIFISGANVLTF. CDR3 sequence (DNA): TGTGCCAGTAGTATCTTCATCTCTGGGGCCAACGTCCTGACTTTC.

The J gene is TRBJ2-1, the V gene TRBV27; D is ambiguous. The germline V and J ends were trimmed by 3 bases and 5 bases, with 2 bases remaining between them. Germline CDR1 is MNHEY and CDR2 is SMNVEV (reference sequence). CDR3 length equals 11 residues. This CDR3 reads CASSFNNEQFF. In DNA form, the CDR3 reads TGTGCCAGCAGTTTTAACAATGAGCAGTTCTTC.

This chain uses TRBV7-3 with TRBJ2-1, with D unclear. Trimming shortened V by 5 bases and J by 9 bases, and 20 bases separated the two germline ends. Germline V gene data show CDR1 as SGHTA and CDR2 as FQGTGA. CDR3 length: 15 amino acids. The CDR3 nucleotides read TGTGCCAGCAGCCCTAGATTAGGGCAAATAATTGAGCAGTTCTTC. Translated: CASSPRLGQIIEQFF.

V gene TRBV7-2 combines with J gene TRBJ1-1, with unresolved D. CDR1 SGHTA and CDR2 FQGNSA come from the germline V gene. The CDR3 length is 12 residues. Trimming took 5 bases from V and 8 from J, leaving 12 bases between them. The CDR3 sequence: CASSPGPLEAFF. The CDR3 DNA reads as TGTGCCAGCAGCCCGGGCCCATTAGAAGCTTTCTTT. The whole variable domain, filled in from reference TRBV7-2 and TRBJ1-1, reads GAGVSQSPSNKVTEKGKDVELRCDPISGHTALYWYRQSLGQGLEFLIYFQGNSAPDKSGLPSDRFSAERTGGSVSTLTIQRTQQEDSAVYLCASSPGPLEAFFGQGTRLTVV.

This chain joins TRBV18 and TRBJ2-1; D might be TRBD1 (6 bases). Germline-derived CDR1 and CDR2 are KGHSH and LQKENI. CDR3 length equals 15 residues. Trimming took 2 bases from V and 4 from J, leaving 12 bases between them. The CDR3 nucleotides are TGTGCCAGCTCACCATCCAGAACAGGGTACAATGAGCAGTTCTTC. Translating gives CASSPSRTGYNEQFF.

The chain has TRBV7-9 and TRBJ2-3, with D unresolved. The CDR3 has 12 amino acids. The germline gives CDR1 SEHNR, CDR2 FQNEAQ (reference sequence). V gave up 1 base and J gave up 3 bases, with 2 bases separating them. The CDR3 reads CASSLGTDTQYF. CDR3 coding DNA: TGTGCCAGCAGCTTAGGGACAGATACGCAGTATTTT.

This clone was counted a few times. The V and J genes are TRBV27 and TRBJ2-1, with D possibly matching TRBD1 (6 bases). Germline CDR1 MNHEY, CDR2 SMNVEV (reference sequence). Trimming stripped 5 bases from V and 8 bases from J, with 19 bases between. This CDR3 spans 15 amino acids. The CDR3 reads CASSLTLRTADEQFF. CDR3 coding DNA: TGTGCCAGCAGTCTAACGCTACGGACAGCAGATGAGCAGTTCTTC.

CDR3 DNA: TGTGCCAGCAGCTTAGTGACTAGGGTGGATGAGCAGTTCTTC. Translated, it gives CASSLVTRVDEQFF. V and J are TRBV5-4 and TRBJ2-1, with a possible D match to TRBD2 (6 bases). CDR1 is SGHNT, CDR2 YYREEE, per germline (reference sequence). V was cut by 2 bases and J by 8 bases, with 14 bases left in between. CDR3 length equals 14 residues.

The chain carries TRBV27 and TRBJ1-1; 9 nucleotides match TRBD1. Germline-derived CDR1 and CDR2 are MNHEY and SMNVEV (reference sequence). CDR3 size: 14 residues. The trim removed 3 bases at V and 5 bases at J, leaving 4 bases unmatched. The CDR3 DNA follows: TGTGCCAGCAGTTTGGACAGGGGTCATACTGAAGCTTTCTTT. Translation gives CASSLDRGHTEAFF.

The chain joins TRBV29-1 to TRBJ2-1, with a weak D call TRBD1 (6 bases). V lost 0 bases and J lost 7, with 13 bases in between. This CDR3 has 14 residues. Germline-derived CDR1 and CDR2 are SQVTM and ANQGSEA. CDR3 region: CSVEEARGRNEQFF. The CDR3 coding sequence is TGCAGCGTTGAAGAGGCCAGGGGTCGGAATGAGCAGTTCTTC.

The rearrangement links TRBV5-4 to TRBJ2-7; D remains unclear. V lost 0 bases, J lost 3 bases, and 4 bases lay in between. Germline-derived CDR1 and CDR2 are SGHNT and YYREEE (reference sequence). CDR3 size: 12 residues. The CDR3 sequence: CASSLDRYEQYF. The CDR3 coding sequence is TGTGCCAGCAGCTTGGACCGCTACGAGCAGTACTTC.

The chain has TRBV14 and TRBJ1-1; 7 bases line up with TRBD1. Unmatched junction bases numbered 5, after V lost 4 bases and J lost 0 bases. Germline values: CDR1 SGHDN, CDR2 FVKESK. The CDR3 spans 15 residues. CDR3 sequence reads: CASSLDRHMNTEAFF. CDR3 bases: TGTGCCAGCAGCCTGGACAGGCACATGAACACTGAAGCTTTCTTT.

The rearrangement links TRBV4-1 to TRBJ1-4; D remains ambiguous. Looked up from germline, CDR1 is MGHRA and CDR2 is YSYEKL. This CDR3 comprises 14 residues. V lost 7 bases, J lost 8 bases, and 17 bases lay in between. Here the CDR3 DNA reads TGCGCCAGCAAGGAGGACGCTCTCGGGGAAAAACTGTTTTTT. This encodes CASKEDALGEKLFF.

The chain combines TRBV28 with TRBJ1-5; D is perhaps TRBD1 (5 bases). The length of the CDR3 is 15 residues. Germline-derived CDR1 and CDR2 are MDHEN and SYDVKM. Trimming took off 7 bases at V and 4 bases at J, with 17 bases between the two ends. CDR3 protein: CASNLGTVPNQPQHF. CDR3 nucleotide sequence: TGTGCCAGCAATCTGGGGACGGTTCCGAATCAGCCCCAGCATTTT.